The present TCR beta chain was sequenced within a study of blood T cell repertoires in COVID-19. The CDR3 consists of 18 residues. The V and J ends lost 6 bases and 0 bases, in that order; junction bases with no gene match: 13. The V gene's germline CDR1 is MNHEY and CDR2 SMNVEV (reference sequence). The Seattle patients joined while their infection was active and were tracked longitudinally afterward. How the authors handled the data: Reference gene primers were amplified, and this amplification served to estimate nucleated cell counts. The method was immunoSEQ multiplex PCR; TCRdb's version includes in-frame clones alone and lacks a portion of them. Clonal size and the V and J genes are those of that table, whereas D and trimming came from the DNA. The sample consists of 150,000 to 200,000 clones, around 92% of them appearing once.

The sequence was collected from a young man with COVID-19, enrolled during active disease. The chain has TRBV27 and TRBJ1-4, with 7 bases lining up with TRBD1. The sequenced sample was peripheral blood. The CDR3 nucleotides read TGTGCCAGCAGCTCGACAGGGCCTTCCTTCGCAACTAATGAAAAACTGTTTTTT. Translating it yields CASSSTGPSFATNEKLFF.